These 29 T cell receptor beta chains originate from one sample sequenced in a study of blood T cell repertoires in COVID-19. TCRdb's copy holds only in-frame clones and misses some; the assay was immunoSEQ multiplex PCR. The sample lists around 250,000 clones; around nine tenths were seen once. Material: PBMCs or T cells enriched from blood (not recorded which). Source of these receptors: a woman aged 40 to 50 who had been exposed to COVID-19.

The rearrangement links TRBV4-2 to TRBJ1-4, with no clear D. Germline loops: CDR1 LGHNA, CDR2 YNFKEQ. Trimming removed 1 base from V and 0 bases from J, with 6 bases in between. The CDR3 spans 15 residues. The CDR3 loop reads CASSQGPSTNEKLFF. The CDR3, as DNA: TGTGCCAGCAGCCAAGGTCCCTCAACTAATGAAAAACTGTTTTTT.

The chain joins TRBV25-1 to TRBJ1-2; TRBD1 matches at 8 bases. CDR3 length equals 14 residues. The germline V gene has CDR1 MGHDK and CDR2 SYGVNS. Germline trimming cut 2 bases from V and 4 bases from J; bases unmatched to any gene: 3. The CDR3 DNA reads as TGTGCCAGCAGTGAACGGGACAGGCCCTATGGCTACACCTTC. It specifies CASSERDRPYGYTF.

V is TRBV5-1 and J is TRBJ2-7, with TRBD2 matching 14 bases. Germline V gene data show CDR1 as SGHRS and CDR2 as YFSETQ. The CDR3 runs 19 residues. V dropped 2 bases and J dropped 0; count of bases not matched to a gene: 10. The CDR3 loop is CASSFAPGTSGGSSYEQYF. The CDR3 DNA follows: TGCGCCAGCAGCTTCGCTCCCGGGACTAGCGGGGGAAGCTCCTACGAGCAGTACTTC.

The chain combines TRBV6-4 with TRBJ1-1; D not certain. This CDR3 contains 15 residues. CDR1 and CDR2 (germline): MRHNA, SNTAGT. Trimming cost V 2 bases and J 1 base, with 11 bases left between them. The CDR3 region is CASSDRRPPNTEAFF. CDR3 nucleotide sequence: TGTGCCAGCAGTGACCGGAGGCCTCCGAACACTGAAGCTTTCTTT.

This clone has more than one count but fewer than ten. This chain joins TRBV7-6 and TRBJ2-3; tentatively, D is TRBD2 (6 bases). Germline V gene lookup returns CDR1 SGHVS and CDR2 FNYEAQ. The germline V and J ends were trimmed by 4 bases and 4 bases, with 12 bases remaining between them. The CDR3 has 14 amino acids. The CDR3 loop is CASSSRTGADTQYF. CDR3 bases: TGTGCCAGCAGCTCACGCACGGGGGCAGATACGCAGTATTTT.

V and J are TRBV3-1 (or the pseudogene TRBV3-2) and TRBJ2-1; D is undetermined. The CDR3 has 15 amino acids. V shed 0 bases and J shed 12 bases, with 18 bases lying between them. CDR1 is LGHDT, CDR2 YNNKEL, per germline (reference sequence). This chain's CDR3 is CASSQDVTPRQTQFF. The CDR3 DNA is TGTGCCAGCAGCCAAGACGTGACACCCCGGCAAACGCAGTTCTTC.

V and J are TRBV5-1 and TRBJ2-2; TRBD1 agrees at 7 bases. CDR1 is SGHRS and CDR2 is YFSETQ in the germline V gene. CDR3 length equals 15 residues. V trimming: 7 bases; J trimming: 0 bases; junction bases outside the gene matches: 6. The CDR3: CASQRQGSNTGELFF. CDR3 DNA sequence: TGCGCCAGCCAGAGACAGGGATCGAACACCGGGGAGCTGTTTTTT. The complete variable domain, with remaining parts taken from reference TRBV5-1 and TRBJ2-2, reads KAGVTQTPRYLIKTRGQQVTLSCSPISGHRSVSWYQQTPGQGLQFLFEYFSETQRNKGNFPGRFSGRQFSNSRSEMNVSTLELGDSALYLCASQRQGSNTGELFFGEGSRLTVL.

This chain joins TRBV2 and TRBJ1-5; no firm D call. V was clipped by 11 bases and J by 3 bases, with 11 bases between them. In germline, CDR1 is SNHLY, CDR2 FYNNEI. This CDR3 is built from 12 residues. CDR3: CAGSGANQPQHF. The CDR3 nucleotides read TGTGCCGGATCTGGAGCCAATCAGCCCCAGCATTTT.

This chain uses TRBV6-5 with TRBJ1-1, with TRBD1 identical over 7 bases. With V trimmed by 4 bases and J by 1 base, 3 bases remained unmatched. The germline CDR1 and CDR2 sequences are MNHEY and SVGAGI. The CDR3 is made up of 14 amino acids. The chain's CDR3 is CASSWDRKNTEAFF. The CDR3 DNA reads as TGTGCCAGCAGTTGGGACAGAAAGAACACTGAAGCTTTCTTT.

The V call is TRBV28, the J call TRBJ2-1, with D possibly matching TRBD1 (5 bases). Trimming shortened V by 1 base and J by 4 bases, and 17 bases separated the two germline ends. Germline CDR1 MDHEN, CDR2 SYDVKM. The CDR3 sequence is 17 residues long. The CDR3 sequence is CASSLYGRQITYNEQFF. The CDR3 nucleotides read TGTGCCAGCAGTTTATATGGCAGACAGATCACTTACAATGAGCAGTTCTTC. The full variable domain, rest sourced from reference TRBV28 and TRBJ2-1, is DVKVTQSSRYLVKRTGEKVFLECVQDMDHENMFWYRQDPGLGLRLIYFSYDVKMKEKGDIPEGYSVSREKKERFSLILESASTNQTSMYLCASSLYGRQITYNEQFFGPGTRLTVL.

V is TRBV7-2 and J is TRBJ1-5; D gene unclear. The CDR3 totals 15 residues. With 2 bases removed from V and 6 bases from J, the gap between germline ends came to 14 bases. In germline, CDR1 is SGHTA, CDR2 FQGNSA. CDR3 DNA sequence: TGTGCCAGCAGCTTATCTCGGGATAGAGGTCAGCCCCAGCATTTT. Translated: CASSLSRDRGQPQHF.

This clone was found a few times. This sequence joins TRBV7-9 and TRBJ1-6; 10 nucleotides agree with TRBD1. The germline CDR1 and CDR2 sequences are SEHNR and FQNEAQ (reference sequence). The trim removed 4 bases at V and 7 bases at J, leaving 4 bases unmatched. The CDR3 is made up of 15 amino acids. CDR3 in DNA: TGTGCCAGCAGCTACCGGACAGGGGGGAATTCACCCCTCCACTTT. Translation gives CASSYRTGGNSPLHF.

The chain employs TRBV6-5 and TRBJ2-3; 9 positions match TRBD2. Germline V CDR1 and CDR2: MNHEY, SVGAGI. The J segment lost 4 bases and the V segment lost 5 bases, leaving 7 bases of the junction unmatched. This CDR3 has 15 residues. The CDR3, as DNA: TGTGCCAGCAGTCTTCGCGGGGGGGCCCCAGATACGCAGTATTTT. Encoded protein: CASSLRGGAPDTQYF.

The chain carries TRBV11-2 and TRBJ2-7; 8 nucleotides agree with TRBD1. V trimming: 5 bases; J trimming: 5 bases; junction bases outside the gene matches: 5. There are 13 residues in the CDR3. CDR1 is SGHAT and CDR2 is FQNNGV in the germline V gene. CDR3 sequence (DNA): TGTGCCAGCAGCCTAATGACAGGGGACGAGCAGTACTTC. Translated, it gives CASSLMTGDEQYF.

CDR3 DNA: TGCAGTGCTAGTATTCAGGGAGGGAATATACGTGGCTACACCTTC. It is translated as CSASIQGGNIRGYTF. V gene TRBV20-1 combines with J gene TRBJ1-2; D might be TRBD1 (5 bases). The CDR3 sequence is 15 residues long. Deletions cut 3 bases from V and 7 bases from J, with 21 bases between. The germline CDR1 and CDR2 sequences are DFQATT and SNEGSKA (reference sequence).

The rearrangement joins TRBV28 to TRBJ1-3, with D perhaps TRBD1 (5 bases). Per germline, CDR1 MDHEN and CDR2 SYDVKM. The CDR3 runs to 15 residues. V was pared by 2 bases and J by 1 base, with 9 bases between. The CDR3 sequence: CASSLPGYSGNTIYF. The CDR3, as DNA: TGTGCCAGCAGTTTACCAGGGTATTCTGGAAACACCATATATTTT.

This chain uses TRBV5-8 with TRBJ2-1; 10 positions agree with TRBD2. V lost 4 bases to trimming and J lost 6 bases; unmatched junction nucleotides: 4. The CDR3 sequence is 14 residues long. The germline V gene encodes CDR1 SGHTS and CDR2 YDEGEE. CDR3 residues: CASSRTSGFNEQFF. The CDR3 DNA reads TGTGCCAGCAGCAGGACTAGCGGATTCAATGAGCAGTTCTTC.

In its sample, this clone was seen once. CDR3 in amino acids: CASSRAGQGRATDTQYF. In DNA form, the CDR3 reads TGTGCCAGCAGCCGAGCCGGACAGGGCCGGGCTACAGATACGCAGTATTTT. V gene TRBV3-1 (or the pseudogene TRBV3-2) combines with J gene TRBJ2-3, with 8 nucleotides matching TRBD1. The CDR3 extends over 17 amino acids. Germline V gene lookup returns CDR1 LGHDT and CDR2 YNNKEL (reference sequence). Trimming at V came to 4 bases and at J to 3 bases, leaving 12 bases not matched to a gene.

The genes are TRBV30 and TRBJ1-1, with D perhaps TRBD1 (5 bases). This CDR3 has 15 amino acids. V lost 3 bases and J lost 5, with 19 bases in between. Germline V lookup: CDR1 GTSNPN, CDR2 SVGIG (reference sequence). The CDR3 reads CAWRGRRGQGTEAFF. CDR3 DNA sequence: TGTGCCTGGAGGGGAAGGAGAGGACAAGGGACTGAAGCTTTCTTT.

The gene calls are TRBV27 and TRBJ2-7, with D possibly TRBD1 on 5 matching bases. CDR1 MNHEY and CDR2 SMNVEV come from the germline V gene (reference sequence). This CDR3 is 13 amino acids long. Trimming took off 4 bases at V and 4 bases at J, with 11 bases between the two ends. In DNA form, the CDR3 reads TGTGCCAGCAGTTCGATTCCAGGGTACGAGCAGTACTTC. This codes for CASSSIPGYEQYF.

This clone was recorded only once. CDR3 in DNA: TGTGCCAGCAGTTACTCGAACAGGGGCGTTCTGAATGCTTTCTTT. Translation: CASSYSNRGVLNAFF. J is TRBJ1-1 and V is TRBV6-5; 7 bases map to TRBD1. Germline values: CDR1 MNHEY, CDR2 SVGAGI. CDR3 length: 15 amino acids. Trimming cost V 0 bases and J 11 bases; bases outside gene matches: 12.

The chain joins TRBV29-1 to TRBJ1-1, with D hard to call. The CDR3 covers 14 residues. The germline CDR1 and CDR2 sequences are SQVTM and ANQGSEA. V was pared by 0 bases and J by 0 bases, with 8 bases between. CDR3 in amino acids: CSVEDRSLNTEAFF. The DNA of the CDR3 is TGCAGCGTTGAAGATCGGAGTTTGAACACTGAAGCTTTCTTT.

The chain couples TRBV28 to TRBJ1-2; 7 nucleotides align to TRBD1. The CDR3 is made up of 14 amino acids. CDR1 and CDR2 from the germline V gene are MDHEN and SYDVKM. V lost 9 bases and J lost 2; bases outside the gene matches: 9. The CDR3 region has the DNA TGTGCCAGTATGGAGGGGGCGCGAAACTATGGCTACACCTTC. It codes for CASMEGARNYGYTF.

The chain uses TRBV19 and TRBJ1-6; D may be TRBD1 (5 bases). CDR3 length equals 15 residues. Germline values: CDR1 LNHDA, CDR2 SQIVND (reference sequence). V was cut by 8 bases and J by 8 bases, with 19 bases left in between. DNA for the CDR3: TGTGCCAGTTCTACCTCCGACAGTTCCTATTCACCCCTCCACTTT. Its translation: CASSTSDSSYSPLHF.

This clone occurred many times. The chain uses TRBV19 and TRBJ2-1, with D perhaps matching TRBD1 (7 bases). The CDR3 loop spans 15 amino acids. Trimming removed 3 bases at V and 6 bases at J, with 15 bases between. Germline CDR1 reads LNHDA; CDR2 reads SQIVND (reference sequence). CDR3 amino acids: CASSIRGQEGNEQFF. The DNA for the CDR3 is TGTGCCAGTAGTATTCGTGGACAGGAGGGCAATGAGCAGTTCTTC.

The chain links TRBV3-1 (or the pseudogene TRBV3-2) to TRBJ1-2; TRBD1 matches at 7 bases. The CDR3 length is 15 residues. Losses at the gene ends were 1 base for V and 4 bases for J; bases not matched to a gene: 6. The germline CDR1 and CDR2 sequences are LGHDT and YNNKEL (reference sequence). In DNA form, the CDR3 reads TGTGCCAGCAGCCAAGTTAGGGGGCAGCCCTATGGCTACACCTTC. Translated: CASSQVRGQPYGYTF.

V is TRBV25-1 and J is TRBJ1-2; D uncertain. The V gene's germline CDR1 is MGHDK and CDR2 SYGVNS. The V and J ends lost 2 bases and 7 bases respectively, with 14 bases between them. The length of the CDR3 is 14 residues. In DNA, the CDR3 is TGTGCCAGCAGTGAACGAGCAGGCCTCACTGGCTACACCTTC. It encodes CASSERAGLTGYTF.

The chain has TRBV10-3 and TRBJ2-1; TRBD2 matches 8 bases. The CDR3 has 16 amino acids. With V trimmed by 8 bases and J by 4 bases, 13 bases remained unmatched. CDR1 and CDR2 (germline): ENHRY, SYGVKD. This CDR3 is CAIGVSGNRLYNEQFF. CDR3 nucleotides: TGTGCCATCGGTGTTAGCGGGAATCGTCTATACAATGAGCAGTTCTTC.

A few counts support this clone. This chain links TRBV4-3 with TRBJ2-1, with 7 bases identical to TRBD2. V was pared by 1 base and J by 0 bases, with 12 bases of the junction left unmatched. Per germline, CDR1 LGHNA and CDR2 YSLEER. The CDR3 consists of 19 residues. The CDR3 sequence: CASSQGIRWRESSYNEQFF. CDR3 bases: TGCGCCAGCAGCCAAGGAATTAGGTGGCGGGAGAGCTCCTACAATGAGCAGTTCTTC.